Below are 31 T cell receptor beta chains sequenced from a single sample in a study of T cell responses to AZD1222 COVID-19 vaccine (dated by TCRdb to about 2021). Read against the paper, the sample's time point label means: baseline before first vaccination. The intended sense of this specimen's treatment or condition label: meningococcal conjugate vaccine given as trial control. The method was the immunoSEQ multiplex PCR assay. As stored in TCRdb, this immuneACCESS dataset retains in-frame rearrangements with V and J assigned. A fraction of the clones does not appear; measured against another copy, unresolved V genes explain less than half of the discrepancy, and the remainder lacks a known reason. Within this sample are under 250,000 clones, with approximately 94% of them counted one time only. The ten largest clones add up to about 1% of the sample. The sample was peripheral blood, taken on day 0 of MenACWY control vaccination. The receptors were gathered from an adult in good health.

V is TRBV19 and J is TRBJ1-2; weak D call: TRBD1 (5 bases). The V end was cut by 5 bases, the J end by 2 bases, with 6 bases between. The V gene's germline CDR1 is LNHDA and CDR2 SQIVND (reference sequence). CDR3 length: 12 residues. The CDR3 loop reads CASSHRNYGYTF. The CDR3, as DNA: TGTGCCAGTAGTCACAGGAACTATGGCTACACCTTC. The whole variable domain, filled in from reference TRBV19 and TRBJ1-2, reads DGGITQSPKYLFRKEGQNVTLSCEQNLNHDAMYWYRQDPGQGLRLIYYSQIVNDFQKGDIAEGYSVSREKKESFPLTVTSAQKNPTAFYLCASSHRNYGYTFGSGTRLTVV.

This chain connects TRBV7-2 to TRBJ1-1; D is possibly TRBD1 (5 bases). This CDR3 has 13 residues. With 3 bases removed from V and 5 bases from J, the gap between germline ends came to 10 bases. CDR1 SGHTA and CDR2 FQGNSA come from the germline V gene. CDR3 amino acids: CASSLTVLTEAFF. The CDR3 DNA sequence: TGTGCCAGCAGCTTGACAGTGTTAACTGAAGCTTTCTTT. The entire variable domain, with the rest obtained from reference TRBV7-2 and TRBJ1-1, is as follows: GAGVSQSPSNKVTEKGKDVELRCDPISGHTALYWYRQSLGQGLEFLIYFQGNSAPDKSGLPSDRFSAERTGGSVSTLTIQRTQQEDSAVYLCASSLTVLTEAFFGQGTRLTVV.

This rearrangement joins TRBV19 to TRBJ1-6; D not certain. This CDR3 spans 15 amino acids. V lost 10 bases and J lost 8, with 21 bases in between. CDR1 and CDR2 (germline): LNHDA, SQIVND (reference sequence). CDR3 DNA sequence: TGTGCCACCTCAGGACGGCTTGCCACGGATTCACCCCTCCACTTT. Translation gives CATSGRLATDSPLHF.

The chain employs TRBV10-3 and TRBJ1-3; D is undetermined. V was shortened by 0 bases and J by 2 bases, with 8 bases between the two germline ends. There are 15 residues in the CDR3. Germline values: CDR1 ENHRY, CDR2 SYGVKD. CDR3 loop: CAISESGVTGNTIYF. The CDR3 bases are TGTGCCATCAGTGAGTCTGGGGTCACTGGAAACACCATATATTTT.

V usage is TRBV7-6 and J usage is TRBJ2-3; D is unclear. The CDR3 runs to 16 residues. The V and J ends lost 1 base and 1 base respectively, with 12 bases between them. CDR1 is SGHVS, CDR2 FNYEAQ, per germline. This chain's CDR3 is CASSLGRIRGTDTQYF. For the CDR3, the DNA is TGTGCCAGCAGCTTAGGCCGGATCCGGGGCACAGATACGCAGTATTTT.

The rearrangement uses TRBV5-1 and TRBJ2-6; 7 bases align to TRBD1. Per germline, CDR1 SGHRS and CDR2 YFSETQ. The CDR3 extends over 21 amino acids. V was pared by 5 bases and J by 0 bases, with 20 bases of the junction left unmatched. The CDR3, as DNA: TGCGCCAGCAGTGTGGGGATTGTCAGGGACAGCCCACGCTCTGGGGCCAACGTCCTGACTTTC. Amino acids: CASSVGIVRDSPRSGANVLTF.

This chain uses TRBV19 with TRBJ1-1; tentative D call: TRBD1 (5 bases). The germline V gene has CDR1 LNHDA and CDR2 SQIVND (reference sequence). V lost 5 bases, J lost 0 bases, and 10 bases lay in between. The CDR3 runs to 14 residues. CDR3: CASSPQVVNTEAFF. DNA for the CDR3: TGTGCCAGTAGTCCACAGGTGGTGAACACTGAAGCTTTCTTT.

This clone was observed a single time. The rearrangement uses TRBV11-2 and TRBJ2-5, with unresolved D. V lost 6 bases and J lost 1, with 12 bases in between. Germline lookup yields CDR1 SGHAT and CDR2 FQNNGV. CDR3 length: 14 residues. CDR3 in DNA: TGTGCCAGCAGTTGGCGACCGGTCCAAGAGACCCAGTACTTC. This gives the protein CASSWRPVQETQYF.

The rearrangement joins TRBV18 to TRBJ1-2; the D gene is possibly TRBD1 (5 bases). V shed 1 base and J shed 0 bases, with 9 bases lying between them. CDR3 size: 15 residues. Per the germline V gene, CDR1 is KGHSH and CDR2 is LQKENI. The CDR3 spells CASSPRDSSNYGYTF. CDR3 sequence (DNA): TGTGCCAGCTCACCACGGGACTCTTCTAACTATGGCTACACCTTC. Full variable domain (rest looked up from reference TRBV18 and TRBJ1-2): NAGVMQNPRHLVRRRGQEARLRCSPMKGHSHVYWYRQLPEEGLKFMVYLQKENIIDESGMPKERFSAEFPKEGPSILRIQQVVRGDSAAYFCASSPRDSSNYGYTFGSGTRLTVV.

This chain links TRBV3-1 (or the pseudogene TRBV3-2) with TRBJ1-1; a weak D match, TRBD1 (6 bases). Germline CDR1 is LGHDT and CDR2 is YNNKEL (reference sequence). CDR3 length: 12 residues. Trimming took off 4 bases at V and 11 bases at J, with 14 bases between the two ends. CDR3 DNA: TGTGCCAGCAGCCTGGAGGGGGGGACCGCTTTCTTT. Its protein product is CASSLEGGTAFF.

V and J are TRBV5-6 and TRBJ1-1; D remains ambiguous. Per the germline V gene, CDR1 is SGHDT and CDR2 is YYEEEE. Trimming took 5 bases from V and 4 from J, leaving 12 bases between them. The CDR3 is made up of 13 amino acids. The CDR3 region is CASRFDISTEAFF. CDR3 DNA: TGTGCCAGCAGATTTGACATAAGCACTGAAGCTTTCTTT.

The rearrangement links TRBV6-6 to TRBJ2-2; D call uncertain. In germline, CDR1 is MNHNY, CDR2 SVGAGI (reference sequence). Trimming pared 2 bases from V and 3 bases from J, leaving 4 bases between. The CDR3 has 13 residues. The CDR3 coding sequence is TGTGCCAGCAGTTACCGGGACACCGGGGAGCTGTTTTTT. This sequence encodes CASSYRDTGELFF.

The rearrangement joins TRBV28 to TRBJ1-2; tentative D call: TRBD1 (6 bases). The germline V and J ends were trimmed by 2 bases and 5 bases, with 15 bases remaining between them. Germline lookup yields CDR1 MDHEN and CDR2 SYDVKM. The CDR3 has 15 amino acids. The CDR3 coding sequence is TGTGCCAGCAGTTTAGAACAGGGCGGTTGGTATGGCTACACCTTC. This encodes CASSLEQGGWYGYTF.

The CDR3 region has the DNA TGTGCCAGCAGTGAAGCAACAGGACTCGGTGCTGAAGCTTTCTTT. Residues: CASSEATGLGAEAFF. This chain uses TRBV6-1 with TRBJ1-1; possibly TRBD1 for D (5 bases). Germline lookup yields CDR1 MNHNS and CDR2 SASEGT. This CDR3 region has 15 residues. V lost 0 bases to trimming and J lost 6 bases, with 14 bases between them.

The CDR3 spells CASSSGQGWTQYF. The CDR3 DNA follows: TGTGCCAGCAGCTCAGGACAGGGTTGGACCCAGTACTTC. V gene TRBV5-6 combines with J gene TRBJ2-5, with TRBD1 identical over 8 bases. The CDR3 has 13 amino acids. Germline CDR1 reads SGHDT; CDR2 reads YYEEEE. V trimming: 3 bases; J trimming: 7 bases; junction bases outside the gene matches: 5.

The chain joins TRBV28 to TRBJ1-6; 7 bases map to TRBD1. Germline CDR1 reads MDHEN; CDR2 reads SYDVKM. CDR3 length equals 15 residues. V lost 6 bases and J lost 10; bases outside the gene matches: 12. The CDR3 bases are TGTGCCAGCAGCACTCCCGGGACAGTGGGATCACCCCTCCACTTT. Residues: CASSTPGTVGSPLHF.

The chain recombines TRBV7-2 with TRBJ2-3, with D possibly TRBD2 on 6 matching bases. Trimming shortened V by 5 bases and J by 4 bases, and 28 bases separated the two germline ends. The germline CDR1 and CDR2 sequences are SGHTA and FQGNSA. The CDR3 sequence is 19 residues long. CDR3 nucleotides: TGTGCCAGCAGCCTCATCCGGATGGGTGGAGCGGGCACCGCAGATACGCAGTATTTT. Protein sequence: CASSLIRMGGAGTADTQYF.

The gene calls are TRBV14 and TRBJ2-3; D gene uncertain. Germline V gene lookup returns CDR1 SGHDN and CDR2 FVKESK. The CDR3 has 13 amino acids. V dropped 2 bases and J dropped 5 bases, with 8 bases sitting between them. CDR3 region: CASSQTYKDTQYF. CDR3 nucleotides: TGTGCCAGCAGCCAAACGTACAAAGATACGCAGTATTTT.

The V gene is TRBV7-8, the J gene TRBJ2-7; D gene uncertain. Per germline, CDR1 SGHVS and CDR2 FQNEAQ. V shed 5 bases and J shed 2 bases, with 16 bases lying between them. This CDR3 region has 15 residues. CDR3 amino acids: CASSQWAGSPYEQYF. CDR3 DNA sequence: TGTGCCAGCAGCCAGTGGGCAGGCAGTCCCTACGAGCAGTACTTC.

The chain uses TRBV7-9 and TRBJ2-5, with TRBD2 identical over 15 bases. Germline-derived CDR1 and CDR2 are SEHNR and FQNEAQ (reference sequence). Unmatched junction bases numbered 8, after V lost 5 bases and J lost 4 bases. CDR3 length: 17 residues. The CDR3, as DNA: TGTGCCAGCAGCCAAGGACTAGCGGGGGGGCGGGTAGAGACCCAGTACTTC. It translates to CASSQGLAGGRVETQYF.

CDR3 region: CASSLGVSYEQYF. In DNA, the CDR3 is TGTGCCAGCAGTTTGGGCGTCTCCTACGAGCAGTACTTC. The V and J genes are TRBV12-3 or TRBV12-4 and TRBJ2-7; no firm D call. V lost 3 bases, J lost 0 bases, and 6 bases lay in between. The CDR3 totals 13 residues.

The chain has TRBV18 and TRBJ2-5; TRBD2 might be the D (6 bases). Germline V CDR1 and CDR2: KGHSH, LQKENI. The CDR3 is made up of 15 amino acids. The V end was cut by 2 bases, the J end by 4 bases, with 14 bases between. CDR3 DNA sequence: TGTGCCAGCTCACCAAGTGGAGGGGTAGGAGAGACCCAGTACTTC. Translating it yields CASSPSGGVGETQYF.

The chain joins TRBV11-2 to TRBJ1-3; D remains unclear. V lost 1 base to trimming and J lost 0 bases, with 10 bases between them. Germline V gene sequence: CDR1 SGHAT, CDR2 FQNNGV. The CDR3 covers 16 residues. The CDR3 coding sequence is TGTGCCAGCAGCTTAGCATCGGGAAGCTCTGGAAACACCATATATTTT. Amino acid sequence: CASSLASGSSGNTIYF.

The CDR3 DNA is TGTGCCAGCAGCTCCCGGACAGGGCGATCCTACAATGAGCAGTTCTTC. This encodes CASSSRTGRSYNEQFF. V and J are TRBV7-2 and TRBJ2-1; 8 nucleotides line up with TRBD1. Germline CDR1 SGHTA, CDR2 FQGNSA. The CDR3 contains 16 residues. V lost 4 bases to trimming and J lost 1 base; unmatched junction nucleotides: 6. Full variable domain (missing parts from reference TRBV7-2 and TRBJ2-1): GAGVSQSPSNKVTEKGKDVELRCDPISGHTALYWYRQSLGQGLEFLIYFQGNSAPDKSGLPSDRFSAERTGGSVSTLTIQRTQQEDSAVYLCASSSRTGRSYNEQFFGPGTRLTVL.

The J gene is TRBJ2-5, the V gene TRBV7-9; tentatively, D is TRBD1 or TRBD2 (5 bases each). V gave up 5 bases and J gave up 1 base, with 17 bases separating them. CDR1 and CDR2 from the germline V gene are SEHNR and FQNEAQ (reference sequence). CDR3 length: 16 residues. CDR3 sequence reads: CASSAQGRVAQETQYF. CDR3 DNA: TGTGCCAGCAGCGCCCAGGGACGTGTGGCCCAAGAGACCCAGTACTTC. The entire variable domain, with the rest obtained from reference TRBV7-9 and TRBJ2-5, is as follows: DTGVSQNPRHKITKRGQNVTFRCDPISEHNRLYWYRQTLGQGPEFLTYFQNEAQLEKSRLLSDRFSAERPKGSFSTLEIQRTEQGDSAMYLCASSAQGRVAQETQYFGPGTRLLVL.

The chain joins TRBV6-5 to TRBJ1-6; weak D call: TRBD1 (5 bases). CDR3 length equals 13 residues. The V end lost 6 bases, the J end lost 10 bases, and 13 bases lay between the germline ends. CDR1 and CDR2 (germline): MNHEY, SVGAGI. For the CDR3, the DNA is TGTGCCAGCAGGGACAAGACTTGGTCACCCCTCCACTTT. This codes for CASRDKTWSPLHF.

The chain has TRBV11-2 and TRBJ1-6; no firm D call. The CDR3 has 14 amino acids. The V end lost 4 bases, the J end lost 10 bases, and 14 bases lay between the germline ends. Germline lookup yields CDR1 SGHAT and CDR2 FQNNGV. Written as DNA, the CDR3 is TGTGCCAGCAGCTCGGTACGAGGGAACTCACCCCTCCACTTT. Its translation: CASSSVRGNSPLHF.

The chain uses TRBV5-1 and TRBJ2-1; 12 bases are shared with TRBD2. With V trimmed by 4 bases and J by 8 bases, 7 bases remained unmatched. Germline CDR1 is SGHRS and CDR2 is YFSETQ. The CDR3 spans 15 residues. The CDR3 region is CASSGGTSGLYEQFF. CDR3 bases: TGCGCCAGCAGCGGCGGGACTAGCGGGTTGTATGAGCAGTTCTTC.

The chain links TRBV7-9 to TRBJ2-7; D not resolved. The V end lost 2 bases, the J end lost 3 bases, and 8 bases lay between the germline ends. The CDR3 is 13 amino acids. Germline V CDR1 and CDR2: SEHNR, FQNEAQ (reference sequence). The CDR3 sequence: CASSLKGRYEQYF. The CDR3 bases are TGTGCCAGCAGCTTAAAAGGTCGCTACGAGCAGTACTTC.

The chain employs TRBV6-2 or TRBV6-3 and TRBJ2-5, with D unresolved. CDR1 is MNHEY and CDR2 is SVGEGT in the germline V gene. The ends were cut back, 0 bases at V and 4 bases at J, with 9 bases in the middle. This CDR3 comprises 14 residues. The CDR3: CASSYSTTGETQYF. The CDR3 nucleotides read TGTGCCAGCAGTTACTCTACTACCGGAGAGACCCAGTACTTC.

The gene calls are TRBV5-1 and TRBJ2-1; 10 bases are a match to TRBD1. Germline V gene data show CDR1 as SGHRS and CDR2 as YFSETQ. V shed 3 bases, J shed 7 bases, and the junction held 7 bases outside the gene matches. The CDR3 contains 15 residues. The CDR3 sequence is CASSWRQGAGNEQFF. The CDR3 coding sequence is TGCGCCAGCAGCTGGAGACAGGGGGCTGGAAATGAGCAGTTCTTC.